The clone carrying this TCR beta chain was seen ten or more times. The antigen is unknown. This sample's time point: patch test 1, 2 weeks after DPC sensitization. Regarding treatment: therapeutic diphenylcyclopropenone sensitization with weekly scalp DPC. Every patch test was put on after a blood sample was taken. From whole blood left unfractionated, total RNA was extracted. The sample comes from a study of human T cells and chemical hapten exposure. Unique molecular identifiers were attached to individual cDNA molecules within the library. TCRdb used MiXCR to reprocess the RACE reads, holding one entry per CDR3 protein. The sample holds under 130,000 distinct CDR3 sequences, roughly 9.6% seen once. The CDR3 contains 15 residues. Germline values: CDR1 SEHNR, CDR2 FQNEAQ (reference sequence). The ends lost 5 bases at V and 4 bases at J; junction bases unmatched: 6. Regarding the study as a whole: Each of the donors had alopecia, so their immune responses may not resemble those of healthy people.

V and J are TRBV7-9 and TRBJ1-4; 8 nucleotides line up with TRBD1. The sequencing used whole blood, collected in connection with sensitization to the hapten diphenylcyclopropenone (DPC). The TCR was taken from a woman aged 40 to 50 with alopecia areata. Some clones in this sample may be carry-over from other donors' samples. This CDR3 reads CASSRGQGGNEKLFF. The CDR3 coding sequence is TGTGCCAGCAGCAGAGGACAGGGCGGTAATGAAAAACTGTTTTTT.